The 28 T cell receptor beta chains reported below all come from one sample, sequenced in a study of cytomegalovirus exposure and HLA in healthy donors. 60 Vbeta and 13 Jbeta primers were used in PCR. Produced via immunoSEQ multiplex PCR; TCRdb's table is partial and in-frame only. Its listing shows 130,000 or so clones. Sequencing used PBMCs. The source is a middle-aged woman in good health and CMV-seronegative.

The V gene is TRBV19, the J gene TRBJ1-1; 7 bases match TRBD1. J gave up 2 bases and V 5 bases, and 8 bases lay outside the gene matches. Germline V lookup: CDR1 LNHDA, CDR2 SQIVND (reference sequence). The CDR3 totals 15 residues. CDR3 amino acids: CASSYPDRANTEAFF. The CDR3 nucleotides are TGTGCCAGTAGTTACCCCGACAGGGCCAACACTGAAGCTTTCTTT.

This rearrangement joins TRBV28 to TRBJ1-4; the D gene is possibly TRBD1 (6 bases). Germline CDR1 MDHEN, CDR2 SYDVKM. Deletions cut 3 bases from V and 7 bases from J, with 18 bases between. This CDR3 has 16 amino acids. The CDR3, as DNA: TGTGCCAGCAGTTTCCCTCAGGCAGGGGCTCGTGAAAAACTGTTTTTT. This sequence encodes CASSFPQAGAREKLFF.

V is TRBV27 and J is TRBJ1-6; possibly TRBD1 for D (6 bases). The germline gives CDR1 MNHEY, CDR2 SMNVEV (reference sequence). V was pared by 5 bases and J by 10 bases, with 12 bases between. The length of the CDR3 is 13 residues. CDR3 nucleotides: TGTGCCAGCAGTACCAGGGGTCAATCACCCCTCCACTTT. It encodes CASSTRGQSPLHF.

The chain carries TRBV5-6 and TRBJ2-7, with 8 bases identical to TRBD2. Germline loops: CDR1 SGHDT, CDR2 YYEEEE. The CDR3 consists of 12 residues. V was pared by 5 bases and J by 6 bases, with 4 bases of the junction left unmatched. This CDR3 reads CASRVAGTEQYF. The DNA for the CDR3 is TGTGCCAGCAGGGTAGCGGGGACCGAGCAGTACTTC. Supplemented by reference TRBV5-6 and TRBJ2-7, the full variable domain reads DAGVTQSPTHLIKTRGQQVTLRCSPKSGHDTVSWYQQALGQGPQFIFQYYEEEERQRGNFPDRFSGHQFPNYSSELNVNALLLGDSALYLCASRVAGTEQYFGPGTRLTVT.

V gene TRBV5-1 combines with J gene TRBJ1-1, with a tentative D call TRBD1 (6 bases). The germline gives CDR1 SGHRS, CDR2 YFSETQ. The V end lost 1 base, the J end lost 0 bases, and 10 bases lay between the germline ends. The CDR3 is made up of 15 amino acids. In nucleotides, the CDR3 is TGCGCCAGCAGCTTGAGTCAGGGGATGAACACTGAAGCTTTCTTT. Encoded protein: CASSLSQGMNTEAFF.

J is TRBJ2-1 and V is TRBV2, with D possibly TRBD1 on 5 matching bases. This CDR3 is built from 16 residues. V gave up 7 bases and J gave up 6 bases, with 22 bases separating them. The germline V gene has CDR1 SNHLY and CDR2 FYNNEI. CDR3 loop: CASMGPGRVKGNEQFF. The CDR3 DNA reads as TGTGCCAGCATGGGTCCGGGCAGGGTGAAAGGCAATGAGCAGTTCTTC.

The chain has TRBV11-3 and TRBJ1-3; 7 nucleotides line up with TRBD1. Losses at the gene ends were 5 bases for V and 1 base for J; bases not matched to a gene: 5. The germline V gene has CDR1 SGHNT and CDR2 YENEEA. CDR3 length equals 15 residues. CDR3 loop: CASSETGVSGNTIYF. CDR3 bases: TGTGCCAGCAGCGAAACAGGGGTTTCTGGAAACACCATATATTTT.

V gene TRBV27 combines with J gene TRBJ1-2; the D is unclear. Trimming removed 3 bases from V and 1 base from J, with 6 bases in between. The CDR3 is 13 amino acids. CDR1 and CDR2 (germline): MNHEY, SMNVEV (reference sequence). CDR3: CASSFQVNYGYTF. In DNA, the CDR3 is TGTGCCAGCAGTTTTCAGGTTAACTATGGCTACACCTTC.

This CDR3 is CASSQLYNEQFF. The CDR3, as DNA: TGTGCCAGCAGCCAGTTATACAATGAGCAGTTCTTC. The chain couples TRBV4-2 to TRBJ2-1; D remains ambiguous. Germline CDR1 is LGHNA and CDR2 is YNFKEQ. Trimming removed 3 bases from V and 4 bases from J, with 4 bases in between. The CDR3 extends over 12 amino acids.

The chain employs TRBV11-2 and TRBJ2-6, with 7 positions matching TRBD1. CDR1 is SGHAT, CDR2 FQNNGV, per germline. Unmatched junction bases numbered 8, after V lost 5 bases and J lost 4 bases. The CDR3 runs 16 residues. The CDR3: CASSPLTGAGANVLTF. In nucleotides, the CDR3 is TGTGCCAGCAGCCCCCTTACAGGGGCCGGGGCCAACGTCCTGACTTTC. Looking up the rest from reference TRBV11-2 and TRBJ2-6 gives the full variable domain: EAGVAQSPRYKIIEKRQSVAFWCNPISGHATLYWYQQILGQGPKLLIQFQNNGVVDDSQLPKDRFSAERLKGVDSTLKIQPAKLEDSAVYLCASSPLTGAGANVLTFGAGSRLTVL.

V is TRBV6-5 and J is TRBJ1-2, with 8 bases fitting TRBD1. This CDR3 contains 14 residues. CDR1 and CDR2 (germline): MNHEY, SVGAGI. V dropped 5 bases and J dropped 4; count of bases not matched to a gene: 6. CDR3 nucleotides: TGTGCCAGCAGTAAAGGGACAGGTGGCTATGGCTACACCTTC. The encoded protein is CASSKGTGGYGYTF.

The CDR3 loop is CASSQGTATNEKLFF. Here the CDR3 DNA reads TGTGCCAGCAGCCAGGGGACAGCAACTAATGAAAAACTGTTTTTT. V gene TRBV11-3 combines with J gene TRBJ1-4; 7 bases agree with TRBD1. The CDR3 consists of 15 residues. CDR1 SGHNT and CDR2 YENEEA come from the germline V gene. V gave up 5 bases and J gave up 0 bases; unmatched junction bases: 3.

V is TRBV5-6 and J is TRBJ2-5, with 8 positions matching TRBD1. CDR3 length: 13 residues. Germline loops: CDR1 SGHDT, CDR2 YYEEEE. V shed 4 bases, J shed 3 bases, and the junction held 2 bases outside the gene matches. CDR3 coding DNA: TGTGCCAGCAGCCCGGACAGGGAAGAGACCCAGTACTTC. Translated, it gives CASSPDREETQYF.

This rearrangement joins TRBV7-2 to TRBJ2-1; 9 nucleotides match TRBD1. From germline, CDR1 is SGHTA and CDR2 FQGNSA. The ends lost 6 bases at V and 2 bases at J; junction bases unmatched: 5. The CDR3 extends over 15 amino acids. The CDR3 DNA reads TGTGCCAGCAGTCCCGGACAGGGGCCCTACAATGAGCAGTTCTTC. It specifies CASSPGQGPYNEQFF.

J is TRBJ2-1 and V is TRBV6-1; unclear D gene. Germline CDR1 MNHNS, CDR2 SASEGT. Trimming cost V 6 bases and J 10 bases, with 13 bases left between them. The CDR3 runs 12 residues. CDR3 protein: CASRNPRREQFF. DNA for the CDR3: TGTGCCAGCAGGAACCCGCGGCGGGAGCAGTTCTTC.

V gene TRBV7-9 combines with J gene TRBJ2-7, with 9 bases fitting TRBD1. Losses at the gene ends were 5 bases for V and 3 bases for J; bases not matched to a gene: 8. This CDR3 contains 15 residues. Germline V gene data show CDR1 as SEHNR and CDR2 as FQNEAQ (reference sequence). This chain's CDR3 is CASSRPTGGIYEQYF. CDR3 in DNA: TGTGCCAGCAGCCGACCGACAGGGGGAATCTACGAGCAGTACTTC.

The rearrangement joins TRBV25-1 to TRBJ1-1, with 9 bases matching TRBD1. Germline CDR1 and CDR2: MGHDK and SYGVNS. CDR3 size: 14 residues. The V and J ends lost 7 bases and 0 bases, in that order; junction bases with no gene match: 3. This CDR3 is CASTRQGVNTEAFF. The CDR3 DNA sequence: TGTGCCAGCACACGACAGGGGGTGAACACTGAAGCTTTCTTT.

The V gene is TRBV4-3, the J gene TRBJ1-2; D not certain. Trimming took 0 bases from V and 1 from J, leaving 3 bases between them. CDR3 length: 13 amino acids. Germline CDR1 reads LGHNA; CDR2 reads YSLEER. The CDR3 loop is CASSQDGNYGYTF. For the CDR3, the DNA is TGCGCCAGCAGCCAAGACGGTAACTATGGCTACACCTTC.

The gene calls are TRBV6-5 and TRBJ1-2; D call uncertain. The germline V gene has CDR1 MNHEY and CDR2 SVGAGI. Trimming shortened V by 1 base and J by 8 bases, and 5 bases separated the two germline ends. CDR3 length: 11 residues. The CDR3 nucleotides read TGTGCCAGCAGTTACTTTGGCGGCTACACCTTC. Residues: CASSYFGGYTF.

The chain is built from TRBV10-3 and TRBJ2-7; 8 nucleotides align to TRBD1. The junction had 12 bases not matched to a gene; V was cut back by 11 bases and J by 6 bases. This CDR3 spans 13 amino acids. Germline loops: CDR1 ENHRY, CDR2 SYGVKD. Here the CDR3 reads CAVRTGSGTEQYF. The CDR3 nucleotides read TGTGCCGTTAGGACAGGGTCAGGAACCGAGCAGTACTTC.

This sequence joins TRBV2 and TRBJ1-4; 7 nucleotides line up with TRBD1. This CDR3 has 15 amino acids. CDR1 and CDR2 from the germline V gene are SNHLY and FYNNEI. Trimming removed 1 base from V and 5 bases from J; junction bases left unmatched: 4. CDR3 sequence (DNA): TGTGCCAGCAGTGAAGGGAGGGGGCGCAATGAAAAACTGTTTTTT. As protein: CASSEGRGRNEKLFF.

The chain joins TRBV6-5 to TRBJ1-2; 11 nucleotides match TRBD1. V dropped 0 bases and J dropped 8; count of bases not matched to a gene: 8. The CDR3 consists of 16 residues. Germline loops: CDR1 MNHEY, CDR2 SVGAGI. CDR3 residues: CASSYSGPGQGGGYTF. The CDR3 region has the DNA TGTGCCAGCAGTTACTCGGGACCGGGACAGGGGGGAGGCTACACCTTC.

V and J are TRBV5-6 and TRBJ2-5; D ambiguous. CDR1 and CDR2 from the germline V gene are SGHDT and YYEEEE. The ends were cut back, 2 bases at V and 2 bases at J, with 13 bases in the middle. The CDR3 has 15 residues. CDR3 sequence reads: CASSFLTSRQETQYF. In DNA form, the CDR3 reads TGTGCCAGCAGCTTCTTAACGTCCCGGCAAGAGACCCAGTACTTC.

The chain is built from TRBV18 and TRBJ2-3, with no clear D. Germline CDR1 KGHSH, CDR2 LQKENI. With 5 bases removed from V and 5 bases from J, the gap between germline ends came to 11 bases. The CDR3 is 13 residues long. This CDR3 reads CASSRDRGDTQYF. The CDR3, as DNA: TGTGCCAGCTCAAGAGATCGAGGAGATACGCAGTATTTT.

V gene TRBV27 combines with J gene TRBJ2-7; the D gene is possibly TRBD1 (6 bases). Trimming cost V 5 bases and J 2 bases, with 19 bases left between them. The CDR3 is made up of 16 amino acids. Per the germline V gene, CDR1 is MNHEY and CDR2 is SMNVEV (reference sequence). The CDR3: CASSPHTGQFTYEQYV. The CDR3, as DNA: TGTGCCAGCAGTCCGCATACCGGACAGTTTACCTACGAGCAGTACGTC.

The chain joins TRBV11-2 to TRBJ2-2, with D possibly TRBD2 on 6 matching bases. V lost 0 bases, J lost 7 bases, and 12 bases lay in between. Germline-derived CDR1 and CDR2 are SGHAT and FQNNGV. CDR3 length equals 15 residues. DNA of the CDR3: TGTGCCAGCAGCTTAGATCGGGGCGGGGTCGGGGAGCTGTTTTTT. Amino acids: CASSLDRGGVGELFF.

V gene TRBV18 combines with J gene TRBJ2-3; D is uncertain. The CDR3 has 15 residues. Trimming cost V 1 base and J 2 bases, with 10 bases left between them. The germline V gene encodes CDR1 KGHSH and CDR2 LQKENI. CDR3 nucleotide sequence: TGTGCCAGCTCACCACGGCGGCAGCCCACAGATACGCAGTATTTT. Its translation: CASSPRRQPTDTQYF. Full variable domain (remainder filled in from reference TRBV18 and TRBJ2-3): NAGVMQNPRHLVRRRGQEARLRCSPMKGHSHVYWYRQLPEEGLKFMVYLQKENIIDESGMPKERFSAEFPKEGPSILRIQQVVRGDSAAYFCASSPRRQPTDTQYFGPGTRLTVL.

The chain combines TRBV10-1 with TRBJ1-2, with 9 bases fitting TRBD1. Per the germline V gene, CDR1 is WNHNN and CDR2 is SYGVQD (reference sequence). The CDR3 sequence is 16 residues long. Germline trimming cut 7 bases from V and 5 bases from J; bases unmatched to any gene: 14. CDR3: CASTRDRAGSGYGYTF. CDR3 nucleotide sequence: TGCGCCAGCACCCGGGACAGGGCCGGGAGTGGGTATGGCTACACCTTC.